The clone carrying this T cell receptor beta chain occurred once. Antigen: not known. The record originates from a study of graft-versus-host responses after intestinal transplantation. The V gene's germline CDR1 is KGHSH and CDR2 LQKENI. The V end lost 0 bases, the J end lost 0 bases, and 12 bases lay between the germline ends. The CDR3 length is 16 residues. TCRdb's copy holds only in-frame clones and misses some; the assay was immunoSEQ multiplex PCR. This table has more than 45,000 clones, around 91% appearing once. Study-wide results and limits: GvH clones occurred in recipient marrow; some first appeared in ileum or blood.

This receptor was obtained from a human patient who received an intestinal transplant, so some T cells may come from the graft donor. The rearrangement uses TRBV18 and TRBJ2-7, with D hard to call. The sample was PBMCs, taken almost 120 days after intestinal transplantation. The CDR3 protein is CASSPPTYTVSYEQYF. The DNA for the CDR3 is TGTGCCAGCTCACCACCAACGTATACGGTCTCCTACGAGCAGTACTTC.